The TCR beta chain described here comes from a study of shared clonotypes between healthy human individuals. Study-wide background: Serving as donors were a couple of women and three men, whose ages spanned 18 to 49. CD8 memory received one plate per donor, CD8 naive two, CD4 memory three and CD4 naive three. General observations from the study: Rarefaction demonstrated incomplete sorted-subset sequencing despite large depth. The researchers took only blood, and tissue repertoires probably look different.

With respect to this clone: Antigen unknown. Other DNA sequences in the sample encode the same CDR3.

The repertoire was sequenced with immunoSEQ multiplex PCR; TCRdb's copy has only in-frame clones and lacks some. The sample lists millions of clones; 85% to 95% were seen once. CD45RO-negative, CCR7-positively selected cells formed the naive CD8 fraction, excluding terminally differentiated effector memory CD45RA+ cells. The CDR3 contains 15 residues. Germline loops: CDR1 MNHEY, CDR2 SMNVEV (reference sequence). V lost 3 bases to trimming and J lost 4 bases; unmatched junction nucleotides: 5. V usage is TRBV27 and J usage is TRBJ2-1, with 8 nucleotides matching TRBD2. The source material was naive CD8+ T cells from PBMCs. This TCR was recovered from a man younger than 35 in good health. Some clones in this sample may be carry-over from other donors' samples. The CDR3 sequence: CASSFSGAGYNEQFF. The CDR3 bases are TGTGCCAGCAGTTTTAGCGGGGCTGGGTACAATGAGCAGTTCTTC.